A single sample gave rise to the 29 T cell receptor beta chains below, sequenced in a study of blood T cell repertoires in COVID-19. Sequencing used immunoSEQ multiplex PCR; TCRdb keeps in-frame clones, though not all of them. In the table there are about 330,000 clones, 89% of which are singletons. The sample was peripheral blood. The receptors shown here come from a man in his late teens or twenties who had recovered from COVID-19.

The chain carries TRBV7-8 and TRBJ2-5, with D perhaps TRBD1 (5 bases). The CDR3 sequence is 15 residues long. Trimming left V 3 bases short and J 5 bases short, with 16 bases between. Germline-derived CDR1 and CDR2 are SGHVS and FQNEAQ. CDR3 DNA sequence: TGTGCCAGCAGCTTTAGATCTCAGGGTATCGAGACCCAGTACTTC. Translated, it gives CASSFRSQGIETQYF.

The V and J genes are TRBV5-1 and TRBJ2-2; D is unclear. This CDR3 region has 11 residues. CDR1 and CDR2 from the germline V gene are SGHRS and YFSETQ. Trimming removed 2 bases from V and 7 bases from J, with 3 bases in between. The CDR3 loop is CASSFGGELFF. The CDR3 bases are TGCGCCAGCAGCTTCGGCGGGGAGCTGTTTTTT.

The sample holds one count of this clone. The CDR3 spells CSVPQGRGEQYF. The CDR3 DNA reads TGCAGCGTCCCCCAGGGTAGGGGCGAGCAGTACTTC. The chain recombines TRBV29-1 with TRBJ2-7; tentative D call: TRBD1 (5 bases). Germline V gene sequence: CDR1 SQVTM, CDR2 ANQGSEA. V shed 6 bases and J shed 6 bases, with 15 bases lying between them. The CDR3 contains 12 residues.

This chain connects TRBV4-1 to TRBJ2-1; D unresolved. The CDR3 totals 13 residues. Germline V gene sequence: CDR1 MGHRA, CDR2 YSYEKL. V lost 2 bases and J lost 5, with 7 bases in between. CDR3 nucleotide sequence: TGCGCCAGCAGCCAACCTATACACAATGAGCAGTTCTTC. It translates to CASSQPIHNEQFF.

The chain joins TRBV5-4 to TRBJ1-1, with D hard to call. V lost 0 bases and J 7 bases, leaving 7 bases between the germline ends. Germline V CDR1 and CDR2: SGHNT, YYREEE (reference sequence). The CDR3 extends over 12 amino acids. The CDR3 spells CASSLAGFEAFF. CDR3 coding DNA: TGTGCCAGCAGCTTGGCCGGTTTTGAAGCTTTCTTT.

The sample holds one count of this clone. J is TRBJ1-4 and V is TRBV5-4, with TRBD1 matching 11 bases. CDR1 and CDR2 from the germline V gene are SGHNT and YYREEE (reference sequence). The CDR3 has 17 residues. V lost 3 bases to trimming and J lost 1 base; unmatched junction nucleotides: 5. The CDR3 bases are TGTGCCAGCAGCTCGCGGACAGGGGGCCTAACTAATGAAAAACTGTTTTTT. It encodes CASSSRTGGLTNEKLFF. Variable domain in full (rest from reference TRBV5-4 and TRBJ1-4): ETGVTQSPTHLIKTRGQQVTLRCSSQSGHNTVSWYQQALGQGPQFIFQYYREEENGRGNFPPRFSGLQFPNYSSELNVNALELDDSALYLCASSSRTGGLTNEKLFFGSGTQLSVL.

The CDR3 spells CASSQRQGSFSSYNEQFF. The CDR3 nucleotides are TGTGCCAGCAGCCAACGACAGGGGTCCTTCTCTTCCTACAATGAGCAGTTCTTC. The chain combines TRBV3-1 (or the pseudogene TRBV3-2) with TRBJ2-1; 8 bases fit TRBD1. V was pared by 2 bases and J by 1 base, with 10 bases of the junction left unmatched. The CDR3 covers 18 residues. Germline V gene sequence: CDR1 LGHDT, CDR2 YNNKEL (reference sequence).

A remark on this clone: Compared with germline, one end of the junction differs, possibly owing to a read error. The chain has TRBV3-1 (or the pseudogene TRBV3-2) and TRBJ2-4, with 7 nucleotides matching TRBD1. The CDR3 length is 14 residues. Germline V gene data show CDR1 as LGHDT and CDR2 as YNNKEL (reference sequence). The CDR3 loop reads CASSHGTATNIQYF. CDR3 nucleotides: TGTGCCAGCAGCCACGGGACAGCCACAAACATTCAGTACTTC.

The rearrangement links TRBV7-3 to TRBJ2-1, with D maybe TRBD2 (5 bases). Trimming cost V 5 bases and J 0 bases, with 14 bases left between them. This CDR3 is 16 amino acids long. Per the germline V gene, CDR1 is SGHTA and CDR2 is FQGTGA. The CDR3 DNA is TGTGCCAGCAGCCCCGCCGGGGAGAGCTCCTACAATGAGCAGTTCTTC. This codes for CASSPAGESSYNEQFF.

This sequence joins TRBV2 and TRBJ1-1, with 7 bases aligning to TRBD1. Germline V gene lookup returns CDR1 SNHLY and CDR2 FYNNEI. The CDR3 contains 14 residues. V gave up 7 bases and J gave up 1 base; unmatched junction bases: 6. CDR3 loop: CASKTSGGNTEAFF. The CDR3 DNA is TGTGCCAGCAAAACCTCAGGGGGGAACACTGAAGCTTTCTTT.

V gene TRBV5-4 combines with J gene TRBJ2-1; 11 bases line up with TRBD2. The ends lost 4 bases at V and 8 bases at J; junction bases unmatched: 11. The CDR3 sequence is 16 residues long. The germline V gene has CDR1 SGHNT and CDR2 YYREEE (reference sequence). The CDR3 is CASSTGTSGSVDEQFF. The CDR3 DNA follows: TGTGCCAGCAGCACTGGGACTAGCGGTTCGGTCGATGAGCAGTTCTTC.

V is TRBV7-9 and J is TRBJ2-3; 9 positions agree with TRBD1. J lost 6 bases, V lost 10 bases, and 14 bases had no gene match. The V gene's germline CDR1 is SEHNR and CDR2 FQNEAQ (reference sequence). CDR3 length: 15 amino acids. CDR3 in DNA: TGTGCCACTGCCTTAGACCCGGGACAGGGTGATACGCAGTATTTT. Translated, it gives CATALDPGQGDTQYF.

This chain uses TRBV5-1 with TRBJ1-5; 11 positions agree with TRBD1. J was trimmed by 7 bases and V by 4 bases; bases with no gene match: 4. The CDR3 runs 14 residues. Germline CDR1 is SGHRS and CDR2 is YFSETQ. CDR3 protein: CASSAGQGGQPQHF. DNA of the CDR3: TGCGCCAGCAGCGCGGGACAGGGGGGACAGCCCCAGCATTTT. Full variable domain (missing parts from reference TRBV5-1 and TRBJ1-5): KAGVTQTPRYLIKTRGQQVTLSCSPISGHRSVSWYQQTPGQGLQFLFEYFSETQRNKGNFPGRFSGRQFSNSRSEMNVSTLELGDSALYLCASSAGQGGQPQHFGDGTRLSIL.

The chain employs TRBV12-3 or TRBV12-4 and TRBJ2-7; D unclear. With 4 bases removed from V and 1 base from J, the gap between germline ends came to 8 bases. This CDR3 has 13 amino acids. This CDR3 is CASSSDGSYEQYF. The DNA for the CDR3 is TGTGCCAGCAGTTCCGACGGGTCCTACGAGCAGTACTTC.

The V gene is TRBV11-3, the J gene TRBJ2-7; 10 bases fit TRBD2. CDR3 length equals 15 residues. Looked up from germline, CDR1 is SGHNT and CDR2 is YENEEA. The trim removed 5 bases at V and 3 bases at J, leaving 7 bases unmatched. The CDR3 nucleotides read TGTGCCAGCAGCCGCTATAGCGGGGGGAACTACGAGCAGTACTTC. Encoded protein: CASSRYSGGNYEQYF.

The chain is built from TRBV4-1 and TRBJ2-7, with 7 bases fitting TRBD1. This CDR3 is built from 15 residues. CDR1 is MGHRA, CDR2 YSYEKL, per germline. J lost 3 bases, V lost 2 bases, and 7 bases had no gene match. Here the CDR3 DNA reads TGCGCCAGCAGCCAAATTCCGGGACAGTACTACGAGCAGTACTTC. This encodes CASSQIPGQYYEQYF.

The chain joins TRBV24-1 to TRBJ2-5, with 10 bases aligning to TRBD1. Trimming at V came to 9 bases and at J to 5 bases, leaving 5 bases not matched to a gene. From germline, CDR1 is KGHDR and CDR2 SFDVKD. The CDR3 sequence is 13 residues long. CDR3 coding DNA: TGTGCCACCTGGGACAGGGGCGGCGAGACCCAGTACTTC. It translates to CATWDRGGETQYF.

The rearrangement joins TRBV12-3 or TRBV12-4 to TRBJ1-5; no clear D. The V end lost 8 bases, the J end lost 9 bases, and 14 bases lay between the germline ends. This CDR3 region has 12 residues. The chain's CDR3 is CASGEYSRPQHF. The CDR3 DNA reads TGTGCCAGCGGGGAGTACTCTCGGCCCCAGCATTTT.

This clone was detected once. The chain has TRBV15 and TRBJ1-5; 7 bases line up with TRBD1. The CDR3 has 16 residues. Germline V CDR1 and CDR2: LNHNV, YYDKDF (reference sequence). The V and J ends lost 6 bases and 4 bases, in that order; junction bases with no gene match: 12. CDR3 region: CATSKFPGTENQPQHF. The CDR3 nucleotides are TGTGCCACCAGTAAATTCCCCGGGACAGAGAATCAGCCCCAGCATTTT.

V usage is TRBV4-3 and J usage is TRBJ2-7; possible D gene TRBD1, 6 bases. Germline V gives CDR1 LGHNA, CDR2 YSLEER. The CDR3 is 15 residues long. V was trimmed by 0 bases and J by 3 bases, leaving 12 bases between them. The CDR3: CASSQERQVFYEQYF. DNA for the CDR3: TGCGCCAGCAGCCAAGAGAGACAGGTCTTCTACGAGCAGTACTTC.

The chain joins TRBV9 to TRBJ2-2, with D possibly matching TRBD2 (6 bases). The CDR3 totals 16 residues. The V gene lost 0 bases and the J gene lost 7 bases, with 16 bases spanning the gap. From germline, CDR1 is SGDLS and CDR2 YYNGEE. DNA of the CDR3: TGTGCCAGCAGCGTAGGACTAGTCGGGAGCGGCGGGGAGCTGTTTTTT. It yields the protein CASSVGLVGSGGELFF.

The CDR3 sequence: CASSGTGSGSQPQHF. The CDR3 DNA reads as TGTGCCAGCAGTGGTACAGGGAGCGGGAGTCAGCCCCAGCATTTT. The chain has TRBV27 and TRBJ1-5; D may be TRBD1 (6 bases). The CDR3 spans 15 residues. Trimming left V 5 bases short and J 6 bases short, with 17 bases between. CDR1 MNHEY and CDR2 SMNVEV come from the germline V gene (reference sequence).

This clone appeared a single time. The chain links TRBV5-4 to TRBJ2-1; D uncertain. This CDR3 comprises 13 residues. Germline V gives CDR1 SGHNT, CDR2 YYREEE (reference sequence). Between the trimmed V and J ends, which lost 0 bases and 4 bases, there was a span of 5 bases. The CDR3 spells CASSLVTYNEQFF. CDR3 nucleotides: TGTGCCAGCAGCTTGGTCACATACAATGAGCAGTTCTTC.

This clone was counted only a few times. The chain links TRBV30 to TRBJ2-7, with 9 bases lining up with TRBD1. With V trimmed by 3 bases and J by 5 bases, 11 bases remained unmatched. Germline loops: CDR1 GTSNPN, CDR2 SVGIG (reference sequence). The CDR3 is made up of 15 amino acids. CDR3 sequence: CAWSAPGTGTHEQYF. In nucleotides, the CDR3 is TGTGCCTGGAGCGCCCCCGGGACAGGGACCCACGAGCAGTACTTC.

The chain has TRBV2 and TRBJ2-2, with D tentatively TRBD2 (5 bases). This CDR3 contains 14 residues. The V gene lost 6 bases and the J gene lost 6 bases, with 14 bases spanning the gap. Germline V CDR1 and CDR2: SNHLY, FYNNEI. CDR3 nucleotide sequence: TGTGCCAGCAGACCCGAGGGAGCGGCCGGGGAGCTGTTTTTT. It yields the protein CASRPEGAAGELFF.

The genes are TRBV7-2 and TRBJ1-1; possible D gene TRBD1, 5 bases. The V gene lost 1 base and the J gene lost 3 bases, with 9 bases spanning the gap. CDR1 and CDR2 (germline): SGHTA, FQGNSA. The CDR3 runs 14 residues. CDR3 DNA sequence: TGTGCCAGCAGCTTAGTGGTAGGGGACACTGAAGCTTTCTTT. It yields the protein CASSLVVGDTEAFF.

This chain connects TRBV6-5 to TRBJ1-1, with D perhaps TRBD1 (5 bases). This CDR3 is built from 14 residues. The V end was cut by 0 bases, the J end by 3 bases, with 8 bases between. Germline V gene data show CDR1 as MNHEY and CDR2 as SVGAGI. The CDR3 DNA reads as TGTGCCAGCAGTTACTCGTTAGGGGACACTGAAGCTTTCTTT. Translated: CASSYSLGDTEAFF.

The chain uses TRBV7-3 and TRBJ1-3, with 7 bases that match TRBD1. Germline CDR1 and CDR2: SGHTA and FQGTGA. The CDR3 has 15 residues. V shed 5 bases and J 4 bases; nucleotides not matched to a gene: 8. CDR3 region: CASSPRLDRGNTIYF. Written as DNA, the CDR3 is TGTGCCAGCAGCCCCAGATTGGACAGGGGAAACACCATATATTTT.

The chain carries TRBV9 and TRBJ2-7; no definite D call. Germline-derived CDR1 and CDR2 are SGDLS and YYNGEE. The germline V and J ends were trimmed by 0 bases and 4 bases, with 8 bases remaining between them. This CDR3 spans 13 amino acids. In nucleotides, the CDR3 is TGTGCCAGCAGCGTAGAGGAGAGGTACGAGCAGTACTTC. It encodes CASSVEERYEQYF.